This TCR beta chain was retrieved from a study of beta chain features in type 1 diabetes. Every isolated RNA sample was fully reverse transcribed, so sequencing captured expressed TCRB transcripts. Only in-frame clones appear in the TCRdb table, and some are missing; sequencing was by immunoSEQ multiplex PCR. The sample contains roughly 250,000 clones, around 10% of which appear only once. On average, the one heparinised blood draw given by each donor was around 110 mL. There are 15 residues in the CDR3. Germline trimming cut 8 bases from V and 0 bases from J; bases unmatched to any gene: 8. Germline CDR1 MDHEN, CDR2 SYDVKM.

Sequencing input: naive CD4+ T cells from blood. This chain links TRBV28 with TRBJ2-3; the match to TRBD1 covers 7 bases. The receptor was isolated from a woman aged 18 to 35 in good health. The CDR3 spells CASPGRGPSTDTQYF. For the CDR3, the DNA is TGTGCCAGCCCAGGAAGGGGGCCTAGCACAGATACGCAGTATTTT.